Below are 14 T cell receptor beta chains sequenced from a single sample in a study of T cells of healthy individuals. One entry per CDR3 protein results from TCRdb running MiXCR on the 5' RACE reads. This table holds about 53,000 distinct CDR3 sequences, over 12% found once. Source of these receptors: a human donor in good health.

CDR3 nucleotide sequence: TGCAGTGCTAGAGATTTTAAAAGGGGGCCGTGGAATGAGCAGTTCTTC. Translation gives CSARDFKRGPWNEQFF. The chain combines TRBV20-1 with TRBJ2-1; 7 nucleotides agree with TRBD1. CDR3 length equals 16 residues. Trimming cost V 0 bases and J 7 bases; bases outside gene matches: 12. Per germline, CDR1 DFQATT and CDR2 SNEGSKA (reference sequence).

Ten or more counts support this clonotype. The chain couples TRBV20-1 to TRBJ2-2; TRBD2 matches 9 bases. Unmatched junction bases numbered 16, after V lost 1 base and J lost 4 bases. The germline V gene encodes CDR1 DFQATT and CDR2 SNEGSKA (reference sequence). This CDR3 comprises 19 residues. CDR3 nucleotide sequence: TGCAGTGCTAGAGGCCCCTTAGGAAGAGCGGGAGGACCCACCGGGGAGCTGTTTTTT. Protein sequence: CSARGPLGRAGGPTGELFF.

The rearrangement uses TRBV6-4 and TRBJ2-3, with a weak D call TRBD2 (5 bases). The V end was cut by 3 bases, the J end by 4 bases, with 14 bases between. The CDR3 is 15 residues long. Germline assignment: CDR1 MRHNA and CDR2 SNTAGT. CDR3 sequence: CASSENSAGADTQYF. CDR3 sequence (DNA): TGTGCCAGCAGTGAAAATAGCGCCGGGGCAGATACGCAGTATTTT.

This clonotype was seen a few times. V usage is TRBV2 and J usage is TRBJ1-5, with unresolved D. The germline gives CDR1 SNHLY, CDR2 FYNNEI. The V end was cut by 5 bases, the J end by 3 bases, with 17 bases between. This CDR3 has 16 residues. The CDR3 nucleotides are TGTGCCAGCAGTCCCTTTGGAACGATACTCAATCAGCCCCAGCATTTT. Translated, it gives CASSPFGTILNQPQHF.

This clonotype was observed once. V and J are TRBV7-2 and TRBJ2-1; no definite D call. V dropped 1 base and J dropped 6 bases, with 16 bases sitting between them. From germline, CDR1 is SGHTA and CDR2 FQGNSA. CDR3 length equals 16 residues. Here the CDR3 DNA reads TGTGCCAGCAGCTTAGAAGTTATTCAGTTTAGCAATGAGCAGTTCTTC. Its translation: CASSLEVIQFSNEQFF.

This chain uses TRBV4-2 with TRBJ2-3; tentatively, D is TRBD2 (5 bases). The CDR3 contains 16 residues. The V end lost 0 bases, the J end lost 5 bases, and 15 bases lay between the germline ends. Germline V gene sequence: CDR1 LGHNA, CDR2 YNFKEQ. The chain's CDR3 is CASSQERRVEGDTQYF. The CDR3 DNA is TGTGCCAGCAGCCAAGAGCGGCGGGTTGAGGGAGATACGCAGTATTTT.

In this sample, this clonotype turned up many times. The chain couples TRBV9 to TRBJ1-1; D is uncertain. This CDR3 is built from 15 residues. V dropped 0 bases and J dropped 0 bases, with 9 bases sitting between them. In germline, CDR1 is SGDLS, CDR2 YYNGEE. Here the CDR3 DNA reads TGTGCCAGCAGCGTAGAAGGAGCAATGAACACTGAAGCTTTCTTT. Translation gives CASSVEGAMNTEAFF.

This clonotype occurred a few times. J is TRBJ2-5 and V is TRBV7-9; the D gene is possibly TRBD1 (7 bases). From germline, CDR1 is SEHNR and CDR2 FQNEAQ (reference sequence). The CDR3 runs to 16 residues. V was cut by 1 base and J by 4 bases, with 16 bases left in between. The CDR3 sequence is CASSLGYRQGGETQYF. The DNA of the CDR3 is TGTGCCAGCAGCTTAGGATATCGACAGGGAGGAGAGACCCAGTACTTC.

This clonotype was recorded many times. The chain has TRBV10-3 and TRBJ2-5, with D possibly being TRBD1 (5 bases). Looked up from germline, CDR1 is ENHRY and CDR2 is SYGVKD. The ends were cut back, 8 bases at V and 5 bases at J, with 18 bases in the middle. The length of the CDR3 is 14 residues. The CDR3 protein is CAIRPRGPGETQYF. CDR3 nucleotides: TGTGCCATCCGTCCAAGGGGCCCTGGGGAGACCCAGTACTTC.

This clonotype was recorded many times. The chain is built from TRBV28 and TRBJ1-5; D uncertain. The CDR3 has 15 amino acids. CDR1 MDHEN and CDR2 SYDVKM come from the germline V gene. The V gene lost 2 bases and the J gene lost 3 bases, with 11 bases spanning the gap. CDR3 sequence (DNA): TGTGCCAGCAGTTTAAGCGCCAAGGTCAATCAGCCCCAGCATTTT. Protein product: CASSLSAKVNQPQHF.

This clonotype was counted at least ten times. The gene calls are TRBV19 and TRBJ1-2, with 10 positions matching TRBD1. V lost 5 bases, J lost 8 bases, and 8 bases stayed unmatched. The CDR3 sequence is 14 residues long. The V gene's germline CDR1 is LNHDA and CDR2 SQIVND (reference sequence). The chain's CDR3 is CASSADRGRRGYTF. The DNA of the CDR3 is TGTGCCAGTAGTGCCGACAGGGGGCGTCGAGGCTACACCTTC.

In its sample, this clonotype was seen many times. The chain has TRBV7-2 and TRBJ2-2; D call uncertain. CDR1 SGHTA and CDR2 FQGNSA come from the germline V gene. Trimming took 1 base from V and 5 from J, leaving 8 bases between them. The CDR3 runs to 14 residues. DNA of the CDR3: TGTGCCAGCAGCTTAGATGGCTTTACCGGGGAGCTGTTTTTT. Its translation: CASSLDGFTGELFF. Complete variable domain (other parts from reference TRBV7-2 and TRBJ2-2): GAGVSQSPSNKVTEKGKDVELRCDPISGHTALYWYRQSLGQGLEFLIYFQGNSAPDKSGLPSDRFSAERTGGSVSTLTIQRTQQEDSAVYLCASSLDGFTGELFFGEGSRLTVL.

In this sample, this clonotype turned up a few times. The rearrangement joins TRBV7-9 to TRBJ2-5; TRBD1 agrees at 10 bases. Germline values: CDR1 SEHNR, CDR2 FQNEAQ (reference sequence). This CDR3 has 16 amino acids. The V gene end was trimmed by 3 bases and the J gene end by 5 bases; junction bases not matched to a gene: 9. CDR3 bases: TGTGCCAGCAGCTTGGAGACAGGGGGCAGGGGGGAGACCCAGTACTTC. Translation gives CASSLETGGRGETQYF.

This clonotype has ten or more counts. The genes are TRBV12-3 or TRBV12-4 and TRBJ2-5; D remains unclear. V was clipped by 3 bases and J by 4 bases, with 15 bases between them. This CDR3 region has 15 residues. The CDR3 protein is CASSFSDRNGETQYF. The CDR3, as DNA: TGTGCCAGCAGTTTTTCTGACCGGAACGGAGAGACCCAGTACTTC.